The 7 T cell receptor beta chains in this list originate from one sample, sequenced in a study of cytomegalovirus exposure and HLA in healthy donors. TCRdb's copy holds only in-frame clones and misses some; the assay was immunoSEQ multiplex PCR. The sample records 90,000 or so clones, around 85% being singletons. Sequencing was performed on PBMCs. The receptor source for this set is a man younger than 35 in good health and CMV-seropositive.

This clone turned up a few times. V is TRBV6-4 and J is TRBJ2-5; 9 bases are a match to TRBD2. The CDR3 runs 17 residues. CDR1 and CDR2 (germline): MRHNA, SNTAGT. The V gene end was trimmed by 6 bases and the J gene end by 2 bases; junction bases not matched to a gene: 13. The DNA of the CDR3 is TGTGCCAGCAGGGTCGTCGCGCGGGAGGGAGGGCAAGAGACCCAGTACTTC. It codes for CASRVVAREGGQETQYF.

The chain employs TRBV28 and TRBJ1-5, with 9 nucleotides matching TRBD1. The CDR3 is 13 amino acids. Germline V gene data show CDR1 as MDHEN and CDR2 as SYDVKM. V shed 7 bases and J 7 bases; nucleotides not matched to a gene: 5. The CDR3 spells CASITGGGQPQHF. The CDR3 region has the DNA TGTGCCAGCATAACAGGGGGCGGACAGCCCCAGCATTTT.

The chain employs TRBV7-9 and TRBJ2-7; TRBD1 agrees at 7 bases. The germline V gene has CDR1 SEHNR and CDR2 FQNEAQ (reference sequence). This CDR3 is built from 16 residues. V lost 5 bases to trimming and J lost 3 bases; unmatched junction nucleotides: 13. CDR3 nucleotides: TGTGCCAGCAGCCCGACAGGGTTTGACCATAACTACGAGCAGTACGTC. Translated, it gives CASSPTGFDHNYEQYV.

The CDR3 nucleotides are TGTGCCAGCAGCCTCAGACTAAAATCCTACGAGCAGTACTTC. Its translation: CASSLRLKSYEQYF. The genes are TRBV13 and TRBJ2-7; tentative D call: TRBD2 (5 bases). The germline V gene encodes CDR1 PRHDT and CDR2 FYEKMQ (reference sequence). V lost 5 bases to trimming and J lost 1 base, with 12 bases between them. The CDR3 contains 14 residues.

The chain couples TRBV25-1 to TRBJ2-1, with D uncertain. The germline V and J ends were trimmed by 4 bases and 9 bases, with 10 bases remaining between them. The germline V gene has CDR1 MGHDK and CDR2 SYGVNS. There are 12 residues in the CDR3. The DNA of the CDR3 is TGTGCCAGCAGTGGCCCCGGGTTTGAGCAGTTCTTC. It specifies CASSGPGFEQFF.

This clone was counted a few times. This rearrangement joins TRBV30 to TRBJ1-1; D unresolved. Trimming took 4 bases from V and 0 from J, leaving 9 bases between them. In germline, CDR1 is GTSNPN, CDR2 SVGIG (reference sequence). The CDR3 is 13 residues long. CDR3 protein: CAWNSQVNTEAFF. The CDR3 coding sequence is TGTGCCTGGAACAGCCAGGTGAACACTGAAGCTTTCTTT.

This chain links TRBV28 with TRBJ2-5; tentative D call: TRBD2 (6 bases). This CDR3 contains 13 residues. Germline CDR1 MDHEN, CDR2 SYDVKM. V was shortened by 4 bases and J by 0 bases, with 6 bases between the two germline ends. CDR3 residues: CASSWGDQETQYF. As DNA, the CDR3 is TGTGCCAGCAGTTGGGGGGACCAAGAGACCCAGTACTTC.